The source of this TCR beta chain is a study of control samples from healthy donors and cancer patients. The CDR3 totals 15 residues. The germline V and J ends were trimmed by 1 base and 9 bases, with 13 bases remaining between them. CDR1 is LNHNV, CDR2 YYDKDF, per germline (reference sequence). The protocol was immunoSEQ multiplex PCR, while the TCRdb copy is restricted to in-frame clones and leaves out a portion. There are fewer than 110,000 clones in the sample; roughly 90% occur only once, and about 20% lies in the top ten. Sample: PBMCs. The chain is built from TRBV15 and TRBJ1-6; maybe TRBD1 (5 bases). This receptor was obtained from a man aged 60-69 years with lung cancer. DNA for the CDR3: TGTGCCACCAGCAGAGTCCAGGGTAATCGTTCACCCCTCCACTTT. This translates into CATSRVQGNRSPLHF.